This TCR beta chain was sequenced for a study of T cells in Graves' hyperthyroidism and ophthalmopathy. Study as a whole: Before treatment of any kind, peripheral blood was taken at initial diagnosis.

RNA transcripts gave rise to amplified TCR beta CDR3 regions. RT-PCR in the first round (using the HTBI primer set) targeted the TCR CDR3. A single record per CDR3 protein comes from TCRdb applying MiXCR to the multiplex PCR reads. The data show hundreds of thousands of distinct CDR3 sequences, approximately 15% seen once. It was 8 to 10 ml of fresh peripheral blood that supplied the PBMCs. This clonotype has a count of ten or more. The target antigen is unknown. The CDR3 totals 14 residues. Trimming stripped 2 bases from V and 6 bases from J, with 12 bases between. Points from the study as a whole: Ophthalmopathy was distinguished from stable hyperthyroidism by 13 V-J signatures. Most clonotypes expanded in thyroid above 0.001 were likewise present in blood.

The clonotype originates from a woman between 18 and 29 years old with Graves' hyperthyroidism. The chain joins TRBV12-3 or TRBV12-4 to TRBJ2-3, with no clear D. The sequencing sample was made of blood. The CDR3 DNA reads as TGTGCCAGCAGTTTATACCTATGGCGGGATACGCAGTATTTT. This codes for CASSLYLWRDTQYF.